These T cell receptor beta chains were read from a single sample in a study of OX40 agonist ivuxolimab in advanced cancers. The assay was immunoSEQ multiplex PCR, and TCRdb's table has in-frame clones only and misses some. Among just over 95,000 clones listed, approximately 85% were seen once. The sample in question was CD4+ or CD8+ T cells sorted from blood, obtained in a trial of the OX40 agonist ivuxolimab. The receptors were sampled from an adult with an advanced solid tumor such as melanoma, head and neck, liver or kidney cancer. CDR3s include the opening cysteine and the closing phenylalanine or tryptophan. The order of the fields is clone size, D gene, V gene, J gene, CDR3 DNA, CDR3 protein. A D gene is named only where the DNA matches it firmly. Only part of the rows carry a size: once, few, many, or a class if the clone is expanded.

-	TRBD1	TRBV10-3	TRBJ2-1	TGTGCCATCAGTGAGGGGGGACAGGGAAAGTCCTACAATGAGCAGTTCTTC	CAISEGGQGKSYNEQFF
-	-	TRBV28	TRBJ2-3	TGTGCCAGCAGTCCGGGTTGGGGGCGCACAGATACGCAGTATTTT	CASSPGWGRTDTQYF
-	-	TRBV11-2	TRBJ2-5	TGTGCCAGCAGCTTAGGGGATGATGAGCAGTACTTC	CASSLGDDEQYF
-	-	TRBV5-4	TRBJ2-5	TGTGCCAGCAGCCCGGCGAGAGGGGACCAAGAGACCCAGTACTTC	CASSPARGDQETQYF
once	-	TRBV19	TRBJ1-1	TGTGCCAGTAGAGAGCAGGGCACCCAGAACACTGAAGCTTTCTTT	CASREQGTQNTEAFF
-	-	TRBV25-1	TRBJ2-7	TGTGCCAGCAGTGACGGTTTCGAGCAGTACTTC	CASSDGFEQYF
-	-	TRBV30	TRBJ1-1	TGTGCCTGGAGCAACAGGTATGCGGGCACTGAAGCTTTCTTT	CAWSNRYAGTEAFF
-	TRBD1	TRBV19	TRBJ1-4	TGTGCCAGTAGTCCGGGAGGTCGACAGGGGGATGAAAAACTGTTTTTT	CASSPGGRQGDEKLFF
-	TRBD1	TRBV19	TRBJ1-2	TGTGCCAGTAGTATAGCACAGGGGCGATATGGCTACACCTTC	CASSIAQGRYGYTF
-	-	TRBV6-5	TRBJ2-5	TGTGCCACGTCAGGGGATGGGGTGGAGACCCAGTACTTC	CATSGDGVETQYF
-	TRBD2	TRBV11-1	TRBJ2-3	TGTGCCAGCAGCTCTGGGGGGGTTCGTTCTGATACGCAGTATTTT	CASSSGGVRSDTQYF
-	-	TRBV28	TRBJ2-3	TGTGCCAGCAGTTTCGGGGGATCAGAGACAGATACGCAGTATTTT	CASSFGGSETDTQYF
few	TRBD2	TRBV27	TRBJ2-1	TGTGCCAGCAGAGCCGGGAGGGGCGAGCAGTTCTTC	CASRAGRGEQFF
-	-	TRBV7-2	TRBJ2-5	TGTGCCAGCAGCTTAGGGTTACGGCCCGAGACCCAGTACTTC	CASSLGLRPETQYF
-	-	TRBV4-3	TRBJ1-1	TGCGCCAGCAGAGTCGCGGAGACCCAGAACACTGAAGCTTTCTTT	CASRVAETQNTEAFF
-	-	TRBV27	TRBJ2-1	TGTGCCAGCAGTACGGGGAGCTCCTACAATGAGCAGTTCTTC	CASSTGSSYNEQFF
few	-	TRBV11-3	TRBJ2-7	TGTGCCAGCAGCTTAGGGACATTCTCCTACGAGCAGTACTTC	CASSLGTFSYEQYF
-	-	TRBV7-2	TRBJ2-1	TGTGCCAGCAGAACTTGGCGGAATGAGCAGTTCTTC	CASRTWRNEQFF
-	TRBD1	TRBV15	TRBJ2-7	TGTGCCACCAGCGGATACAGGGGCTACGAGCAGTACTTC	CATSGYRGYEQYF
-	-	TRBV14	TRBJ1-2	TGTGCCAGCAGCCAAGGAAGCGGGGGTGGGCCTTATGGCTACACCTTC	CASSQGSGGGPYGYTF
-	-	TRBV27	TRBJ1-1	TGTGCCAGCAGGTCGAATCCGGGGGCGGCAGCTTTCTTT	CASRSNPGAAAFF
-	TRBD1	TRBV5-1	TRBJ1-1	TGCGCCAGCAGCTTAACCGGGACAGGGGGCAGAAATAGAGCTTTCTTT	CASSLTGTGGRNRAFF
-	TRBD2	TRBV11-2	TRBJ2-7	TGTGCCAGCAGTTTGCTAGCGGGAGGAACCTACGAGCAGTACTTC	CASSLLAGGTYEQYF
-	-	TRBV11-3	TRBJ2-5	TGTGCCAGCAGCCCTAGGGCGCTGATCCAAGAGACCCAGTACTTC	CASSPRALIQETQYF
few	-	TRBV21-1	TRBJ1-5	TGTGCCAGCAGCAGAGAAGGACAGGGATGTGGAGGCAATCAGCCCCAGCATTTT	CASSREGQGCGGNQPQHF
-	-	TRBV5-1	TRBJ1-1	TGCGCCAGCAGCGCCTCTGGGGTCATGAACACTGAAGCTTTCTTT	CASSASGVMNTEAFF
few	TRBD2	TRBV5-1	TRBJ2-6	TGCGCCAGCAGCTTGGCCCTAGCGGGAGGGCTTTCTGGGGCCAACGTCCTGACTTTC	CASSLALAGGLSGANVLTF
-	-	TRBV19	TRBJ2-1	TGTGCCAGTAGTATCATGGATAGCGGAGCCAATGAGCAGTTCTTC	CASSIMDSGANEQFF
-	-	TRBV4-2	TRBJ1-1	TGTGCCAGCAGCCAAGTGGTCGATGGAGCTGAAGCTTTCTTT	CASSQVVDGAEAFF
few	-	TRBV27	TRBJ1-5	TGTGCCAGCAGACCCTCTGGGGATCAGCCCCAGCATTTT	CASRPSGDQPQHF
-	-	TRBV30	TRBJ2-2	TGTGCCGGGAAGGGGACTAAAGCCGGGACAGGGAACACCGGGGAGCTGTTTTTT	CAGKGTKAGTGNTGELFF
-	-	TRBV11-2	TRBJ1-2	TGTGCCAGCAGCACCCTGACGGGACCTAAATCTAACTATGGCTACACCTTC	CASSTLTGPKSNYGYTF
-	-	TRBV12-5	TRBJ2-1	TGTGCTAGTGGTTTCCCGGGGTATGAGCAGTTCTTC	CASGFPGYEQFF
-	-	TRBV4-3	TRBJ1-6	TGCGCCAGCAGCCGGGGCAAAAGGGATTTTTCACCCCTCCACTTT	CASSRGKRDFSPLHF
-	TRBD2	TRBV10-2	TRBJ2-7	TGCGCCAGTAGCCCGGGAGGAGAGCAGTACTTC	CASSPGGEQYF
-	-	TRBV11-2	TRBJ2-3	TGTGCCAGCAGCTTAGAAAGAACAGATACGCAGTATTTT	CASSLERTDTQYF
-	-	TRBV27	TRBJ2-5	TGTGCCAGCAGATCCTTGGGAGGGGGGGAGACCCAGTACTTC	CASRSLGGGETQYF